This T cell receptor beta chain derives from a study of T cells in Graves' hyperthyroidism and ophthalmopathy. Study conclusions and caveats: The model forecast ophthalmopathy, anticipating it by a median about 7 months before onset.

The CDR3 totals 16 residues. Germline-derived CDR1 and CDR2 are SGDLS and YYNGEE. Losses at the gene ends were 3 bases for V and 7 bases for J; bases not matched to a gene: 10. Among ophthalmopathy patients, the Clinical Activity Score reached at least 3, the NOSPECS grade reached at least 4, and duration remained under 3 months. Diagnoses were made from clinical symptoms, serum measures (thyroxine and TRAb), thyroid ultrasound and orbital computed tomography. A note on this clonotype: The antigen is undetermined.

RNA transcripts were the template for amplifying TCR beta CDR3 regions. The study used the HTBI primer set for a first-round RT-PCR of the TCR CDR3. Each CDR3 protein gets one entry after TCRdb re-called the multiplex PCR reads with MiXCR. Of a few hundred thousand distinct CDR3 sequences listed, approximately 15% are singletons. The genes are TRBV9 and TRBJ2-2; TRBD1 agrees at 9 bases. This TCR derives from a woman aged 35 to 49 with Graves' ophthalmopathy. Source material: blood. The CDR3 DNA is TGTGCCAGCAGCGGGATTAGGGACAGGGAGGACGGGGAGCTGTTTTTT. It specifies CASSGIRDREDGELFF.